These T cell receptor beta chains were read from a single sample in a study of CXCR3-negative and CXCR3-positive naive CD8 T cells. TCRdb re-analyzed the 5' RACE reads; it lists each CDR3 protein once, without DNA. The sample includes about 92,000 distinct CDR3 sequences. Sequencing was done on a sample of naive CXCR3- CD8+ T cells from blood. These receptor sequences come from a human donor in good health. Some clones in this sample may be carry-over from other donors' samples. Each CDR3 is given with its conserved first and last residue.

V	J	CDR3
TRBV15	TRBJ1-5	CATSSDRGLQPQHF
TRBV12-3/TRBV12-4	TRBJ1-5	CASSLVAESQPQHF
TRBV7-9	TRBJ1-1	CASSLGGRMNTEAFF
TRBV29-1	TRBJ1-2	CSVNGQDYGYTF
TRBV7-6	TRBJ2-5	CASRRDDLETQYF
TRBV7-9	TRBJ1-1	CASRGAETEAFF
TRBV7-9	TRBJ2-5	CASSLGVRDGKETQYF
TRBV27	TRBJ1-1	CASSLRAYTEAFF
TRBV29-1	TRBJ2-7	CSVVLGPSGEQYF
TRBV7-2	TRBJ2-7	CASSLGAGYEQYF
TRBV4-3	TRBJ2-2	CASSQDIWGQLNTGELFF
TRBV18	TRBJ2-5	CASSPGDLQETQYF
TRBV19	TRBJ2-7	CASSLRGVDYEQYF
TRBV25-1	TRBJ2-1	CASSGLDLSSYNEQFF
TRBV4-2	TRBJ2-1	CASSQDGLAGEAYNEQFF
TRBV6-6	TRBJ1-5	CASSYSDSSNQPQHF
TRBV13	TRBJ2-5	CASSSHPGGEETQYF
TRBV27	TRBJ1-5	CASSLDPASGLPQHF
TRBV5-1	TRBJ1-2	CASSLEGGHGYTF
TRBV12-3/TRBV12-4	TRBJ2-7	CASSRSGTTLSYEQYF
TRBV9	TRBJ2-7	CASSVSAGTATREQYF
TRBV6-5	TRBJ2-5	CASSYQGTAAGETQYF
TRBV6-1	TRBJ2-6	CASREDRANVLTF
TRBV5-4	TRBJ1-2	CASSLQGYGYTF
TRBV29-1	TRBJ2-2	CSAGGLNTGELFF